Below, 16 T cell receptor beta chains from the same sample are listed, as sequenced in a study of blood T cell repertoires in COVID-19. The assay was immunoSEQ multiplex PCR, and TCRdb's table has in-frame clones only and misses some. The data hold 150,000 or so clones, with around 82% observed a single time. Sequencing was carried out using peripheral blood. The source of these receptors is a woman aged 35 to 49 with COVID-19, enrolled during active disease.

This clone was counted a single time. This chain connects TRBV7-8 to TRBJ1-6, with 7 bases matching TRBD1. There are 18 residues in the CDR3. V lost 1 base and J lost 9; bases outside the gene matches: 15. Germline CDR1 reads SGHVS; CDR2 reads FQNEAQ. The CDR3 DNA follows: TGTGCCAGCAGCTTAGTCCCCCTTAGACAGGGTCCTCCTTCACCCCTCCACTTT. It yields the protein CASSLVPLRQGPPSPLHF.

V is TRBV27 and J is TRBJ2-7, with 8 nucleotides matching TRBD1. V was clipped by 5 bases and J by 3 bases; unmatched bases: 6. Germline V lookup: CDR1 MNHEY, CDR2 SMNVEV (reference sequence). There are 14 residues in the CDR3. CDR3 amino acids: CASSPRDRLYEQYF. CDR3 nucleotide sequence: TGTGCCAGCAGTCCCCGGGACAGGCTCTACGAGCAGTACTTC.

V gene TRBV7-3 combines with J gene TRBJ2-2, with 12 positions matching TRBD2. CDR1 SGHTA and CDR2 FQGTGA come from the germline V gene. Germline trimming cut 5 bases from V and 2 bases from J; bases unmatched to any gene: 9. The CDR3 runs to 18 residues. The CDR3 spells CASSTRTSGVGNTGELFF. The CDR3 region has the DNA TGTGCCAGCAGCACTAGGACTAGCGGGGTCGGAAACACCGGGGAGCTGTTTTTT.

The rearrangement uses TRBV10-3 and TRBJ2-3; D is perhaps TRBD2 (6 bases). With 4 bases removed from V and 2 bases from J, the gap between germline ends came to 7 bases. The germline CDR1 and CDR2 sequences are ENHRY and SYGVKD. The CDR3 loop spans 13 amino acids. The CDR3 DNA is TGTGCCATCAGTGGCGGGGCCACAGATACGCAGTATTTT. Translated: CAISGGATDTQYF.

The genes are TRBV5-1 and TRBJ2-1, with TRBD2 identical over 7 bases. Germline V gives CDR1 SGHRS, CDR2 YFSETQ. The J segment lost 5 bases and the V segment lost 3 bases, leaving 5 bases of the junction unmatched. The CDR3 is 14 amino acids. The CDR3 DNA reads TGCGCCAGCAGCTCCGGGACTACGAACAATGAGCAGTTCTTC. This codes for CASSSGTTNNEQFF.

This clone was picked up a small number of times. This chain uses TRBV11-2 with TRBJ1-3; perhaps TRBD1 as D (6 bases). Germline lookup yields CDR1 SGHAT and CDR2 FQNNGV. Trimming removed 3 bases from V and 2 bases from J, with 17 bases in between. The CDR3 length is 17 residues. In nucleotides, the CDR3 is TGTGCCAGCAGCTTGGGGGTGGCGGGGGCGCCTGGAAACACCATATATTTT. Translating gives CASSLGVAGAPGNTIYF.

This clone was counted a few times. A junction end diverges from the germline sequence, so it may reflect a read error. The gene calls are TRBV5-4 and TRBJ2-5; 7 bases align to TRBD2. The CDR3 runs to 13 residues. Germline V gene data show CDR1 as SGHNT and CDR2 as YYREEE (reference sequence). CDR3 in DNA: TGTGCCAGCAGCGAAGGGGCTGATGGACTAGTCGACTTC. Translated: CASSEGADGLVDF.

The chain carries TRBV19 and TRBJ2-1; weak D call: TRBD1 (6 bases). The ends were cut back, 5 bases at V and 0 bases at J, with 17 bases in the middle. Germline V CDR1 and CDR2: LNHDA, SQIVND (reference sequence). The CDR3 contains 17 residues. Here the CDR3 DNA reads TGTGCCAGTAGTTTCATAATAACAGGGAGCTCCTACAATGAGCAGTTCTTC. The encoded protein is CASSFIITGSSYNEQFF. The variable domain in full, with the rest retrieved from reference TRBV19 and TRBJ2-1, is DGGITQSPKYLFRKEGQNVTLSCEQNLNHDAMYWYRQDPGQGLRLIYYSQIVNDFQKGDIAEGYSVSREKKESFPLTVTSAQKNPTAFYLCASSFIITGSSYNEQFFGPGTRLTVL.

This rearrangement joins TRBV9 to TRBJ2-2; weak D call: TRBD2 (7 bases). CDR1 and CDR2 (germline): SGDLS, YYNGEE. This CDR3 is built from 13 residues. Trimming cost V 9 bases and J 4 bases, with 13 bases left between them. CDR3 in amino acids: CATRGAATGELFF. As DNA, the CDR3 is TGTGCCACCCGGGGGGCGGCCACCGGGGAGCTGTTTTTT. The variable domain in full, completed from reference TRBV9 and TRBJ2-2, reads DSGVTQTPKHLITATGQRVTLRCSPRSGDLSVYWYQQSLDQGLQFLIQYYNGEERAKGNILERFSAQQFPDLHSELNLSSLELGDSALYFCATRGAATGELFFGEGSRLTVL.

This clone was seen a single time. CDR3 in amino acids: CASSLTTGSGNQPQHF. The CDR3 DNA follows: TGTGCCAGCAGTTTAACCACAGGGAGTGGCAATCAGCCCCAGCATTTT. The gene calls are TRBV27 and TRBJ1-5, with D possibly being TRBD1 (6 bases). V was pared by 2 bases and J by 2 bases, with 13 bases between. Looked up from germline, CDR1 is MNHEY and CDR2 is SMNVEV (reference sequence). The CDR3 loop spans 16 amino acids.

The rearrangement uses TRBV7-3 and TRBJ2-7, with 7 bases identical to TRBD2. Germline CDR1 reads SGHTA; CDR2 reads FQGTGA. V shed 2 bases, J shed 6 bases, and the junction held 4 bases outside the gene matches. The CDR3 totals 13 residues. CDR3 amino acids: CASSLGGVSEQYF. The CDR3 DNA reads TGTGCCAGCAGCTTAGGGGGGGTATCCGAGCAGTACTTC.

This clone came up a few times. The CDR3 is CASSSSAPTGTEAFF. CDR3 DNA: TGTGCCAGCAGCTCCTCAGCCCCCACGGGGACTGAAGCTTTCTTT. The J gene is TRBJ1-1, the V gene TRBV6-6; D gene uncertain. CDR3 length: 15 residues. The V end lost 6 bases, the J end lost 5 bases, and 19 bases lay between the germline ends. Germline CDR1 MNHNY, CDR2 SVGAGI (reference sequence).

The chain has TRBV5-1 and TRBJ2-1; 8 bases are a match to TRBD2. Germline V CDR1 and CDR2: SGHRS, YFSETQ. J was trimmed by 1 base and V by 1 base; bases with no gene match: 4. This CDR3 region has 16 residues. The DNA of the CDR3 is TGCGCCAGCAGCTTGTACAGCGGGAGTTCCTACAATGAGCAGTTCTTC. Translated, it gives CASSLYSGSSYNEQFF.

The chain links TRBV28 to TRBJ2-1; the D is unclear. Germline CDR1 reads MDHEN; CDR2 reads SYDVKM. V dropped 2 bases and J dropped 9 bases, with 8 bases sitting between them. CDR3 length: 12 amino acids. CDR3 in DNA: TGTGCCAGCAGTTTACCTCCTGTTGAGCAGTTCTTC. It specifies CASSLPPVEQFF.

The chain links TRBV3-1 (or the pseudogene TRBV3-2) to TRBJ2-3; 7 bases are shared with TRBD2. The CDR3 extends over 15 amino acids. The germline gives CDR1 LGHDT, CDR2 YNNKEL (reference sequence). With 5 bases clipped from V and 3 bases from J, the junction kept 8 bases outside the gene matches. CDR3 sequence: CASSGWGGRTDTQYF. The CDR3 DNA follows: TGTGCCAGCAGCGGATGGGGCGGGAGAACAGATACGCAGTATTTT.

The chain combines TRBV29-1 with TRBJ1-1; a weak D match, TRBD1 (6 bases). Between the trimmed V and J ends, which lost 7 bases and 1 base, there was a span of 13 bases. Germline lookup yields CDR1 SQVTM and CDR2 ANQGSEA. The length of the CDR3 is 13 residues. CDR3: CSAAGTPNTEAFF. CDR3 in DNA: TGCAGCGCAGCCGGGACACCGAACACTGAAGCTTTCTTT.